This is a list of T cell receptor beta chains from one sample in a study of blood T cell repertoires in COVID-19. Libraries were prepared by immunoSEQ multiplex PCR; TCRdb keeps only in-frame clonotypes and omits some of them. The table records about 520,000 clones, around 85% of them present only once. Source material: peripheral blood. Every receptor here comes from a human donor in a cohort sampled during active COVID-19. Each CDR3 is given with its conserved first and last residue. A D gene is named only where the DNA matches it firmly.

D gene,J gene,V gene,CDR3 protein
-,TRBJ2-5,TRBV5-1,CASSLEQGRETQYF
TRBD2,TRBJ2-7,TRBV12-5,CASGLTASGVYEQYF
TRBD2,TRBJ2-3,TRBV30,CAWSVGAGADTQYF
-,TRBJ2-5,TRBV25-1,CASSALETQYF
TRBD1,TRBJ1-1,TRBV29-1,CSVPGQAGGTEAFF
TRBD1,TRBJ2-7,TRBV7-8,CASSRTGAEQYF
TRBD2,TRBJ2-1,TRBV27,CASSLYSGRADEQFF
TRBD1,TRBJ1-2,TRBV11-2,CASTPDRDHGYTF
-,TRBJ2-5,TRBV5-4,CASSFLTGHSQETQYF
TRBD2,TRBJ2-7,TRBV5-1,CASTLMSSGATEQYF
TRBD2,TRBJ2-3,TRBV3-1/TRBV3-2,CASSQGLRLAGGAADTQYF
TRBD2,TRBJ2-7,TRBV10-3,CAISESRGSTYEQYF
-,TRBJ1-1,TRBV29-1,CSALRREGTEAFF
-,TRBJ2-7,TRBV7-6,CASSSYSYEQYF
TRBD1,TRBJ1-2,TRBV27,CASSKDRGNYGYTF
-,TRBJ1-6,TRBV7-3,CASSLDKGNNSPLHF
-,TRBJ1-5,TRBV19,CASSIQGDQPQHF
-,TRBJ2-2,TRBV27,CASSLTLSGLPRTGELFF
-,TRBJ2-5,TRBV19,CASSTTGQGLETQYF
TRBD1,TRBJ2-5,TRBV19,CASTESKQGAGETQYF
-,TRBJ1-1,TRBV19,CASSTSGRGTGWGAEAFF
-,TRBJ2-6,TRBV5-8,CASSPQSSGANVLTF
TRBD1,TRBJ2-5,TRBV5-1,CASSLAGTGEGETQYF
TRBD1,TRBJ2-7,TRBV10-3,CAIRTTGASSYEQYF
TRBD1,TRBJ2-3,TRBV2,CASSRDRSTDTQYF
-,TRBJ1-1,TRBV4-2,CASSQVTPDTEAFF
TRBD1,TRBJ1-5,TRBV4-2,CASSQVWDRNQPQHF
-,TRBJ1-1,TRBV28,CASLRNTEAFF
TRBD2,TRBJ2-1,TRBV7-3,CASSSPSGSSYNEQFF
-,TRBJ2-3,TRBV28,CASSAGSTDTQYF
-,TRBJ2-3,TRBV7-9,CASSVSPGDTQYF
TRBD1,TRBJ2-7,TRBV3-1/TRBV3-2,CASSQGGTADWKQYF
-,TRBJ2-3,TRBV9,CASSGRNSTDTQYF
-,TRBJ1-3,TRBV7-9,CASSLVGSGNTIYF
-,TRBJ2-4,TRBV3-1/TRBV3-2,CASSLEAGFGFNQYF
TRBD2,TRBJ2-1,TRBV10-3,CAISDSAGRYNEQFF
-,TRBJ2-6,TRBV19,CASGQSSGANVLTF
-,TRBJ2-5,TRBV7-2,CAAKLVGETQYF
-,TRBJ2-5,TRBV11-3,CASSPTGQETQYF
TRBD1,TRBJ2-5,TRBV28,CASSPAQGVETQYF
-,TRBJ2-1,TRBV19,CASSKAGTGYEQFF
-,TRBJ2-6,TRBV30,CAFGEGAAGANVLTF
TRBD1,TRBJ2-5,TRBV5-1,CASSTSGTGEGETQYF
-,TRBJ1-2,TRBV5-1,CASSLTPGSSNYGYTF
-,TRBJ1-1,TRBV2,CASSNWNTEAFF
-,TRBJ2-5,TRBV3-1/TRBV3-2,CASSQPLAFNQETQYF
TRBD1,TRBJ2-7,TRBV7-2,CASSDRTLDRVGF
-,TRBJ2-6,TRBV5-1,CASSLLQRSGANVLTF
-,TRBJ1-3,TRBV29-1,CSVGRGSGNTIYF
TRBD2,TRBJ2-1,TRBV10-3,CAGSAGERSNEQFF
TRBD1,TRBJ1-6,TRBV27,CASSSVGTGGALHF
TRBD2,TRBJ2-5,TRBV28,CASRPPLAGAETQYF
TRBD2,TRBJ2-3,TRBV3-1/TRBV3-2,CASSHRAGAGDTQYF